The present TCR beta chain was sequenced within a study of blood T cell repertoires in COVID-19. Study details: T cells, B-cell-depleted T cells, or PBMCs provided the cDNA or gDNA that served as material.

The authors' processing: Amplification of reference gene primers was used by the study to estimate nucleated cell counts. Assay: immunoSEQ multiplex PCR; the TCRdb copy retains only in-frame clones and omits some. V, J and clone size reflect that table, while D and trimming were determined from the DNA. The table has roughly 520,000 clones, 85% to 90% seen once. All enrollees were roughly 18 to 100 years old and from roughly 26 US areas. Per the germline V gene, CDR1 is LGHNA and CDR2 is YSLEER. The V end was cut by 3 bases, the J end by 5 bases, with 10 bases between. This CDR3 has 14 residues. The origin of this receptor is a woman in her thirties or forties who had recovered from COVID-19. The V gene is TRBV4-3, the J gene TRBJ1-4, with a weak D call TRBD1 (6 bases). Sequenced material: PBMCs or T cells enriched from blood (not recorded which). As DNA, the CDR3 is TGCGCCAGCAGCCAGAGGGACATGAATGAAAAACTGTTTTTT. Translated: CASSQRDMNEKLFF.